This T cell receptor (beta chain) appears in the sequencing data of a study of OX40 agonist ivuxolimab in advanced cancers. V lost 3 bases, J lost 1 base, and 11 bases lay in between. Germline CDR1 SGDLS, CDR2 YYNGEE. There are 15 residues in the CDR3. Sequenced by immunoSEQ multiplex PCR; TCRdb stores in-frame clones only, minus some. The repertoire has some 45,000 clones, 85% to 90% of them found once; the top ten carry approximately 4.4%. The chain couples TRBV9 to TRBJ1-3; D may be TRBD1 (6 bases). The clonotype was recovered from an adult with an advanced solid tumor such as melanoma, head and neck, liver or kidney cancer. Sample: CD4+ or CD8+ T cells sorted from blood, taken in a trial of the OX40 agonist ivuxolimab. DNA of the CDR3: TGTGCCAGCAGCGAACAGGGTGTTTCTGGAAACACCATATATTTT. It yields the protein CASSEQGVSGNTIYF.